The 9 T cell receptor beta chains in this list originate from one sample, sequenced in a study of T cells in Graves' hyperthyroidism and ophthalmopathy (dated by TCRdb to about 2019). Libraries were made using multiplex PCR. The instrument given in TCRdb is Illumina HiSeq 2000. TCR beta CDR3 regions were amplified from RNA transcripts. For the first round of RT-PCR on the TCR CDR3, the HTBI primer set was used together with the Qiagen OneStep RT-PCR kit. TCRdb reprocessing: public reads trimmed at Q25 with fastp, clones called with MiXCR, in-frame beta chains kept. Rows matching on CDR3 protein sequence are summarized as one entry with the most common DNA and genes. Across this sample there are around 350,000 distinct CDR3 sequences, with 15% to 20% seen only once. In total, the top ten clones hold 3.7% of the sample. Input material: blood. These TCRs come from a woman in her late teens or twenties with Graves' hyperthyroidism.

This clonotype has ten or more counts. The J gene is TRBJ2-7, the V gene TRBV6-1; perhaps TRBD1 as D (6 bases). CDR3 size: 13 residues. V lost 7 bases to trimming and J lost 4 bases, with 14 bases between them. Germline loops: CDR1 MNHNS, CDR2 SASEGT. The CDR3 loop reads CASKVPGAYEQYF. CDR3 bases: TGTGCCAGCAAGGTCCCAGGGGCGTACGAGCAGTACTTC.

The chain has TRBV11-2 and TRBJ1-1; the D gene is possibly TRBD1 (6 bases). Between the trimmed V and J ends, which lost 4 bases and 4 bases, there was a span of 28 bases. The CDR3 covers 19 residues. Germline loops: CDR1 SGHAT, CDR2 FQNNGV. CDR3 sequence: CASSSNPRDTFRVGTEAFF. CDR3 sequence (DNA): TGTGCCAGCAGCTCCAACCCCCGGGACACCTTCCGAGTGGGCACTGAAGCTTTCTTT.

This clonotype was detected many times. The V gene is TRBV7-3, the J gene TRBJ1-2; 12 nucleotides agree with TRBD1. The CDR3 totals 15 residues. Per the germline V gene, CDR1 is SGHTA and CDR2 is FQGTGA. V was pared by 5 bases and J by 8 bases, with 9 bases of the junction left unmatched. CDR3 nucleotide sequence: TGTGCCAGCAGCCCCTCGGGACAGGGGGCGTCCGGCTACACCTTC. Translation: CASSPSGQGASGYTF.

The chain recombines TRBV6-1 with TRBJ2-2; the D is unclear. Trimming pared 3 bases from V and 0 bases from J, leaving 5 bases between. Germline V gives CDR1 MNHNS, CDR2 SASEGT. The CDR3 is 14 amino acids. The chain's CDR3 is CASSDRPNTGELFF. DNA for the CDR3: TGTGCCAGCAGTGATCGTCCGAACACCGGGGAGCTGTTTTTT.

This clonotype was recorded a few times. The CDR3 DNA is TGTGCCAGCAACAGGGAGGACAGCGAGCAGTACTTC. It yields the protein CASNREDSEQYF. This chain connects TRBV2 to TRBJ2-7; TRBD1 or TRBD2 may be the D gene (6 bases each). The CDR3 covers 12 residues. CDR1 SNHLY and CDR2 FYNNEI come from the germline V gene. V lost 7 bases, J lost 6 bases, and 13 bases lay in between.

This clonotype was detected many times. V and J are TRBV29-1 and TRBJ2-7; 7 bases line up with TRBD1. Germline V gene data show CDR1 as SQVTM and CDR2 as ANQGSEA. There are 13 residues in the CDR3. The V gene end was trimmed by 6 bases and the J gene end by 4 bases; junction bases not matched to a gene: 9. The CDR3 bases are TGCAGCGTCCTTACCGGGACAGATTACGAGCAGTACTTC. Its translation is CSVLTGTDYEQYF.

This clonotype was counted at least ten times. The rearrangement joins TRBV7-9 to TRBJ1-2; 8 positions match TRBD1. The ends lost 5 bases at V and 10 bases at J; junction bases unmatched: 6. The germline V gene has CDR1 SEHNR and CDR2 FQNEAQ (reference sequence). The CDR3 length is 12 residues. CDR3: CASSPRDRTYTF. DNA of the CDR3: TGTGCCAGCAGCCCCCGGGACAGGACCTACACCTTC.

This clonotype was seen ten or more times. V is TRBV20-1 and J is TRBJ1-2; possibly TRBD1 for D (6 bases). V shed 0 bases and J shed 8 bases, with 16 bases lying between them. The germline V gene encodes CDR1 DFQATT and CDR2 SNEGSKA (reference sequence). The length of the CDR3 is 14 residues. The CDR3 coding sequence is TGCAGTGCTAGAGATCTGGGGGGCGTGGGCGGCTACACCTTC. Protein product: CSARDLGGVGGYTF.

This clonotype was seen at least ten times. The chain joins TRBV7-9 to TRBJ2-5; 8 bases align to TRBD2. With 2 bases clipped from V and 6 bases from J, the junction kept 2 bases outside the gene matches. Germline V lookup: CDR1 SEHNR, CDR2 FQNEAQ (reference sequence). The CDR3 consists of 13 residues. Written as DNA, the CDR3 is TGTGCCAGCAGCTTAAGCGGGGGTCAGACCCAGTACTTC. Translated: CASSLSGGQTQYF.